One and the same sample provided the 13 T cell receptor beta chains below, sequenced in a study of shared clonotypes between healthy human individuals. Some clones are missing from TCRdb's copy, which holds only in-frame ones; the method was immunoSEQ multiplex PCR. The sample lists hundreds of thousands of clones; about three quarters were seen once. Sequenced material: memory CD4+ T cells sorted from blood. Noted subset: CD45RA-negative fraction. The receptors were sampled from a woman aged 25 to 39 in good health.

V usage is TRBV11-2 and J usage is TRBJ2-4; 8 positions agree with TRBD2. With 1 base clipped from V and 12 bases from J, the junction kept 8 bases outside the gene matches. This CDR3 contains 14 residues. In germline, CDR1 is SGHAT, CDR2 FQNNGV. The DNA of the CDR3 is TGTGCCAGCAGCTTAGGGTTAGCGGGGATTTATCAGTACTTC. This encodes CASSLGLAGIYQYF. Looking up the rest from reference TRBV11-2 and TRBJ2-4 gives the full variable domain: EAGVAQSPRYKIIEKRQSVAFWCNPISGHATLYWYQQILGQGPKLLIQFQNNGVVDDSQLPKDRFSAERLKGVDSTLKIQPAKLEDSAVYLCASSLGLAGIYQYFGAGTRLSVL.

V is TRBV27 and J is TRBJ2-2; weak D call: TRBD2 (6 bases). In germline, CDR1 is MNHEY, CDR2 SMNVEV (reference sequence). The CDR3 is made up of 14 amino acids. V dropped 2 bases and J dropped 5 bases, with 9 bases sitting between them. CDR3 protein: CASSLAGPTGELFF. CDR3 coding DNA: TGTGCCAGCAGTTTAGCGGGGCCTACCGGGGAGCTGTTTTTT.

The chain uses TRBV7-9 and TRBJ2-1, with 8 nucleotides matching TRBD2. Germline V CDR1 and CDR2: SEHNR, FQNEAQ (reference sequence). V lost 4 bases, J lost 4 bases, and 6 bases stayed unmatched. This CDR3 has 15 amino acids. CDR3 residues: CASSYSSGWYNEQFF. DNA for the CDR3: TGTGCCAGCAGCTACTCTAGCGGGTGGTACAATGAGCAGTTCTTC.

The V and J genes are TRBV11-2 and TRBJ2-5; D is possibly TRBD1 (5 bases). The V end was cut by 3 bases, the J end by 5 bases, with 10 bases between. Germline CDR1 SGHAT, CDR2 FQNNGV. This CDR3 is 13 amino acids long. CDR3 DNA: TGTGCCAGCAGCTTCAGTAGGGGTGAGACCCAGTACTTC. This encodes CASSFSRGETQYF. Supplemented by reference TRBV11-2 and TRBJ2-5, the full variable domain reads EAGVAQSPRYKIIEKRQSVAFWCNPISGHATLYWYQQILGQGPKLLIQFQNNGVVDDSQLPKDRFSAERLKGVDSTLKIQPAKLEDSAVYLCASSFSRGETQYFGPGTRLLVL.

The rearrangement uses TRBV29-1 and TRBJ1-1; D is perhaps TRBD1 (6 bases). The germline V and J ends were trimmed by 1 base and 7 bases, with 16 bases remaining between them. This CDR3 region has 14 residues. Germline CDR1 and CDR2: SQVTM and ANQGSEA. The CDR3 DNA is TGCAGCGTTGAAGGTCAAATGGGGGCAGGTGAAGCTTTCTTT. Translating it yields CSVEGQMGAGEAFF.

The chain is built from TRBV25-1 and TRBJ1-2; no clear D. The V gene lost 5 bases and the J gene lost 1 base, with 2 bases spanning the gap. The CDR3 consists of 11 residues. Germline V gene lookup returns CDR1 MGHDK and CDR2 SYGVNS. The CDR3 spells CASSFNYGYTF. The CDR3 coding sequence is TGTGCCAGCAGTTTTAACTATGGCTACACCTTC.

This clone was seen many times. The identical CDR3 is also encoded by other nucleotide sequences in the sample. CDR3 amino acids: CAISESGSTGELFF. The CDR3 DNA sequence: TGTGCCATCAGTGAGAGCGGGAGCACCGGGGAGCTGTTTTTT. The V gene is TRBV10-3, the J gene TRBJ2-2; 8 nucleotides match TRBD2. With V trimmed by 2 bases and J by 4 bases, 0 bases remained unmatched. The CDR3 runs 14 residues. Germline V CDR1 and CDR2: ENHRY, SYGVKD.

This clone was counted only a few times. The chain recombines TRBV5-4 with TRBJ2-1, with D unclear. From germline, CDR1 is SGHNT and CDR2 YYREEE (reference sequence). This CDR3 has 18 residues. V lost 0 bases and J 0 bases, leaving 16 bases between the germline ends. CDR3 in amino acids: CASSLAQSMGRSYNEQFF. CDR3 sequence (DNA): TGTGCCAGCAGCTTGGCCCAGTCCATGGGCCGCTCCTACAATGAGCAGTTCTTC.

This clone was picked up one time. The CDR3 protein is CAWSIGGANVLTF. The CDR3 DNA follows: TGTGCCTGGAGTATAGGAGGGGCCAACGTCCTGACTTTC. The genes are TRBV30 and TRBJ2-6; D is unresolved. Germline V gene sequence: CDR1 GTSNPN, CDR2 SVGIG (reference sequence). Trimming pared 2 bases from V and 4 bases from J, leaving 6 bases between. The CDR3 covers 13 residues. Drawing the rest from reference TRBV30 and TRBJ2-6, the complete variable domain is SQTIHQWPATLVQPVGSPLSLECTVEGTSNPNLYWYRQAAGRGLQLLFYSVGIGQISSEVPQNLSASRPQDRQFILSSKKLLLSDSGFYLCAWSIGGANVLTFGAGSRLTVL.

V gene TRBV5-1 combines with J gene TRBJ1-3, with a tentative D call TRBD1 (6 bases). Germline CDR1 SGHRS, CDR2 YFSETQ. Deletions cut 1 base from V and 0 bases from J, with 8 bases between. The length of the CDR3 is 15 residues. The CDR3 DNA sequence: TGCGCCAGCAGCTTGCAGGGGCTCTCTGGAAACACCATATATTTT. Translating gives CASSLQGLSGNTIYF.

The chain links TRBV5-1 to TRBJ1-1, with D possibly matching TRBD1 (6 bases). The CDR3 is 15 residues long. Deletions cut 3 bases from V and 8 bases from J, with 20 bases between. Germline-derived CDR1 and CDR2 are SGHRS and YFSETQ. The CDR3 is CASSSHYTGSLEAFF. CDR3 in DNA: TGCGCCAGCAGCTCACATTATACAGGGAGTTTGGAAGCTTTCTTT.

The CDR3 region is CASSYGRGAYEQYF. The CDR3 nucleotides are TGTGCCAGCAGCTATGGGAGAGGAGCCTACGAGCAGTACTTC. The chain links TRBV6-6 to TRBJ2-7; a possible D gene is TRBD2 (5 bases). V lost 6 bases and J lost 2, with 14 bases in between. The CDR3 extends over 14 amino acids. Germline values: CDR1 MNHNY, CDR2 SVGAGI (reference sequence).

The gene calls are TRBV7-9 and TRBJ2-2, with TRBD1 matching 8 bases. CDR1 and CDR2 from the germline V gene are SEHNR and FQNEAQ (reference sequence). The J segment lost 1 base and the V segment lost 6 bases, leaving 7 bases of the junction unmatched. The length of the CDR3 is 16 residues. Here the CDR3 reads CASRTGQGLNTGELFF. In DNA form, the CDR3 reads TGTGCCAGCAGGACCGGACAGGGACTGAACACCGGGGAGCTGTTTTTT. Looking up the rest from reference TRBV7-9 and TRBJ2-2 gives the full variable domain: DTGVSQNPRHKITKRGQNVTFRCDPISEHNRLYWYRQTLGQGPEFLTYFQNEAQLEKSRLLSDRFSAERPKGSFSTLEIQRTEQGDSAMYLCASRTGQGLNTGELFFGEGSRLTVL.